The clone carrying this TCR beta chain was recorded at least ten times. This sample stems from a study of T cells in Graves' hyperthyroidism and ophthalmopathy. TCR beta CDR3 sequences were amplified from RNA transcripts. In the first-round RT-PCR of the TCR CDR3, the HTBI primer set was used. TCRdb called the multiplex PCR reads again in MiXCR, with one record for every CDR3 protein. This table has some 620,000 distinct CDR3 sequences, roughly 15% appearing once. Researchers defined stable Graves' hyperthyroidism as no ophthalmopathy progression within 18 months. Participants, patients aged 18 to 65, had newly diagnosed hyperthyroidism with a duration under 2 months. Clinical symptoms, serum thyroxine, TRAb, thyroid ultrasound and orbital computed tomography informed diagnoses. The CDR3 is made up of 16 amino acids. The junction had 13 bases not matched to a gene; V was cut back by 6 bases and J by 5 bases. The germline V gene encodes CDR1 MDHEN and CDR2 SYDVKM.

The chain is built from TRBV28 and TRBJ2-5; 9 positions match TRBD1. The origin of this receptor is a woman aged 30 to 39 with Graves' hyperthyroidism. Sequencing was done on a sample of blood. Here the CDR3 reads CASRGKQGAMWETQYF. CDR3 coding DNA: TGTGCCAGCAGGGGAAAACAGGGGGCTATGTGGGAGACCCAGTACTTC.